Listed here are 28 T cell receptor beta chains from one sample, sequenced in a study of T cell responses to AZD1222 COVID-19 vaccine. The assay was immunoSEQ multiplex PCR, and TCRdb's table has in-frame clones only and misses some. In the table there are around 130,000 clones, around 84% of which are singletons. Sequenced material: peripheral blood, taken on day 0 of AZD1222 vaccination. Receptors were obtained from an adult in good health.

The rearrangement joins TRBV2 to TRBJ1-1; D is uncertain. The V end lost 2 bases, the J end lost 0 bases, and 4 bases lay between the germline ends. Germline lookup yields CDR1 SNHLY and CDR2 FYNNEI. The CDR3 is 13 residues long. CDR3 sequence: CASSEMMNTEAFF. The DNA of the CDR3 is TGTGCCAGCAGTGAAATGATGAACACTGAAGCTTTCTTT.

The CDR3 is CASSLVMVFSNQPQHF. The CDR3 bases are TGTGCCAGCAGCTTGGTAATGGTTTTTAGCAATCAGCCCCAGCATTTT. V and J are TRBV5-4 and TRBJ1-5; no definite D call. V lost 0 bases and J lost 0, with 10 bases in between. Germline-derived CDR1 and CDR2 are SGHNT and YYREEE (reference sequence). This CDR3 is 16 amino acids long.

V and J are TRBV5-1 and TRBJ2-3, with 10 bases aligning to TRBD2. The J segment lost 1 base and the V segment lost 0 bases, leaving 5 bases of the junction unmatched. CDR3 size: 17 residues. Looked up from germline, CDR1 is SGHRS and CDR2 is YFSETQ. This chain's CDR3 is CASSLVSGGAGTDTQYF. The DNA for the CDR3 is TGCGCCAGCAGCTTGGTGAGCGGGGGGGCCGGCACAGATACGCAGTATTTT.

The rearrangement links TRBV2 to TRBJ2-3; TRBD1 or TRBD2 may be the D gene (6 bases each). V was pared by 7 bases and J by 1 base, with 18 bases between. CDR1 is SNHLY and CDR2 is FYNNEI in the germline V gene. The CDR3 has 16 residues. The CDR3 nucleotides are TGTGCCAGCAAGCCCCAAGCCGGGGGCGGCACAGATACGCAGTATTTT. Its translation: CASKPQAGGGTDTQYF.

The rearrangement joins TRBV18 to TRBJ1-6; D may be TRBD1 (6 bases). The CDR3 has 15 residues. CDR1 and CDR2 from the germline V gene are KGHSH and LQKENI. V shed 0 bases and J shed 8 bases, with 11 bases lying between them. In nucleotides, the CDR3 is TGTGCCAGCTCACCACCGGATACAGGGCATTCACCCCTCCACTTT. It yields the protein CASSPPDTGHSPLHF.

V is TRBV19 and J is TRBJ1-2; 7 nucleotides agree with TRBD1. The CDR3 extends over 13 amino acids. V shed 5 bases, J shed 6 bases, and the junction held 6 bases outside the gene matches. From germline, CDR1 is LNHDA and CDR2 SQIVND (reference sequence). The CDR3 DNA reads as TGTGCCAGTAGTTTCCAGGGGACAGATGGCTACACCTTC. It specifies CASSFQGTDGYTF. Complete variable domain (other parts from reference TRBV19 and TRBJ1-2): DGGITQSPKYLFRKEGQNVTLSCEQNLNHDAMYWYRQDPGQGLRLIYYSQIVNDFQKGDIAEGYSVSREKKESFPLTVTSAQKNPTAFYLCASSFQGTDGYTFGSGTRLTVV.

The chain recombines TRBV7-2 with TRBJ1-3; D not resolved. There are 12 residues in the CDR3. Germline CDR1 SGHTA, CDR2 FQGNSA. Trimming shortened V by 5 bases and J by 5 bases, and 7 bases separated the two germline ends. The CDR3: CASSPARNTIYF. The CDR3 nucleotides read TGTGCCAGCAGCCCCGCTAGAAACACCATATATTTT.

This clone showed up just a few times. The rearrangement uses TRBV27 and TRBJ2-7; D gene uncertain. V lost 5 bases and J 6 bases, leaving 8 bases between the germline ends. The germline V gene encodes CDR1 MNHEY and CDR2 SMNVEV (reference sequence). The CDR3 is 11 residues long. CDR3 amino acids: CASSARGEQYF. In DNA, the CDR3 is TGTGCCAGCAGTGCCCGAGGCGAGCAGTACTTC.

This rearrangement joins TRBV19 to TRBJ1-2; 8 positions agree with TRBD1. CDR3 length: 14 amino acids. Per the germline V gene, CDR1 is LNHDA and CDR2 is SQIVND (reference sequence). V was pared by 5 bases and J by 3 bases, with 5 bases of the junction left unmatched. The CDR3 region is CASSLTTGDYGYTF. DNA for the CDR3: TGTGCCAGTAGTCTTACGACAGGGGACTATGGCTACACCTTC.

For the CDR3, the DNA is TGTGCCAGCAGCGTCAGGGACTCACCGGGGAATGAGCAGTTCTTC. Protein: CASSVRDSPGNEQFF. This chain links TRBV9 with TRBJ2-1; D is possibly TRBD2 (6 bases). This CDR3 region has 15 residues. V lost 2 bases and J lost 7, with 16 bases in between. Germline CDR1 reads SGDLS; CDR2 reads YYNGEE.

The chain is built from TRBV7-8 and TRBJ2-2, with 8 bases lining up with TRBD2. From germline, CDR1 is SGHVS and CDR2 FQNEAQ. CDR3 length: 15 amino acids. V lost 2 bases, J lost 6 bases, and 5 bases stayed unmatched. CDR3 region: CASSLTSGGAGELFF. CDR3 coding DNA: TGTGCCAGCAGCTTAACTAGCGGAGGGGCCGGGGAGCTGTTTTTT.

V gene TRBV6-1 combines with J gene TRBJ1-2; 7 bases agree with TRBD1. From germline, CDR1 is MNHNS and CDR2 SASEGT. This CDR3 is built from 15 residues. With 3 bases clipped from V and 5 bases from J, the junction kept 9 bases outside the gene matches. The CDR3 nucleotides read TGTGCCAGCAGTGATCGTGGCAGGGGGTGGTATGGCTACACCTTC. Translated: CASSDRGRGWYGYTF.

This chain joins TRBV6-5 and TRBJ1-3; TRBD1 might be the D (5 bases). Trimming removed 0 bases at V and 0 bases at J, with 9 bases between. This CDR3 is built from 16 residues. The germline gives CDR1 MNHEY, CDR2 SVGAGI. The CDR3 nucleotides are TGTGCCAGCAGTTACTCAATTGGGGCCTCTGGAAACACCATATATTTT. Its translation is CASSYSIGASGNTIYF.

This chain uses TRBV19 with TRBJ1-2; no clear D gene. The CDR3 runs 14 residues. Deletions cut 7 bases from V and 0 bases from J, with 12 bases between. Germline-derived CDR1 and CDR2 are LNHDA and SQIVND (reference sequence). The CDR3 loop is CASTNDISNYGYTF. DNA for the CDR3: TGTGCCAGTACCAACGACATATCTAACTATGGCTACACCTTC.

CDR3 residues: CASSYVRSGGRGFPDTQYF. In nucleotides, the CDR3 is TGTGCCAGCAGTTACGTTAGGAGCGGGGGGCGCGGTTTCCCAGATACGCAGTATTTT. This rearrangement joins TRBV6-2 or TRBV6-3 to TRBJ2-3, with 9 bases fitting TRBD2. CDR1 and CDR2 from the germline V gene are MNHEY and SVGEGT. The CDR3 is made up of 19 amino acids. The trim removed 2 bases at V and 4 bases at J, leaving 16 bases unmatched.

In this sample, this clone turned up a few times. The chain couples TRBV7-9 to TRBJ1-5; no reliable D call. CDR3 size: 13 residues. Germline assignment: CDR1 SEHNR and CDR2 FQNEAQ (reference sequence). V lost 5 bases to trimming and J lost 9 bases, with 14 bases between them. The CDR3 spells CASSAGLSMPQHF. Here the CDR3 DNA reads TGTGCCAGCAGCGCCGGCCTGAGCATGCCCCAGCATTTT.

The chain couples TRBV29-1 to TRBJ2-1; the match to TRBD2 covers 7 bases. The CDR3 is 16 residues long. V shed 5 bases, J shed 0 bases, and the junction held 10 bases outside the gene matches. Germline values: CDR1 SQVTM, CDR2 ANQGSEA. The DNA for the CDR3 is TGCAGCGTTACGAATAAAGCGGGAAGCTCCTACAATGAGCAGTTCTTC. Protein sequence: CSVTNKAGSSYNEQFF.

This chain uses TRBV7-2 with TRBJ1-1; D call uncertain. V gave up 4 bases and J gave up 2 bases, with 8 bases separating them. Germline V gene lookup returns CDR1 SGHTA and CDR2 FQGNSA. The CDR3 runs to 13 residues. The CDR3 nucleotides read TGTGCCAGCAGCTACCCAGTTAACACTGAAGCTTTCTTT. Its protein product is CASSYPVNTEAFF.

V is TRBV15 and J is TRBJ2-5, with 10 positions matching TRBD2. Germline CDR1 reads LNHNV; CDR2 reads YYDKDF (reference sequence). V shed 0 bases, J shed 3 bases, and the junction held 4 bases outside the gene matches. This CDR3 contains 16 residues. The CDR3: CATSRDTLAGEETQYF. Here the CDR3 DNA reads TGTGCCACCAGCAGAGATACCCTAGCGGGGGAAGAGACCCAGTACTTC.

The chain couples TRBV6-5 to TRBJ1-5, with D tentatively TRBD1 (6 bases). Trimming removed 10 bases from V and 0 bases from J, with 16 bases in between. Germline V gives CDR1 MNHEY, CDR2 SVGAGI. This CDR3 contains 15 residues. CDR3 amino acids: CATLPGEYSNQPQHF. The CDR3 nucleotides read TGTGCCACATTACCAGGGGAATATAGCAATCAGCCCCAGCATTTT.

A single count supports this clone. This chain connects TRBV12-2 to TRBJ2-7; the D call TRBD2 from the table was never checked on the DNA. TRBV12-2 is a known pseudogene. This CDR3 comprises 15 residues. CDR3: CASRLKAGGRYEQYF. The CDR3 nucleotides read TGTGCAAGTCGCTTAAAAGCGGGAGGGCGGTACGAGCAGTACTTC.

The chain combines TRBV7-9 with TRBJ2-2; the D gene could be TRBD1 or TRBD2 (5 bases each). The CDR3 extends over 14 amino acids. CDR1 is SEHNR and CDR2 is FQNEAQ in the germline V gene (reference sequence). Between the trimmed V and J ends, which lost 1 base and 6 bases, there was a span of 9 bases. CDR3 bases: TGTGCCAGCAGCTTAGGGGGGTCGGCCGGGGAGCTGTTTTTT. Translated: CASSLGGSAGELFF.

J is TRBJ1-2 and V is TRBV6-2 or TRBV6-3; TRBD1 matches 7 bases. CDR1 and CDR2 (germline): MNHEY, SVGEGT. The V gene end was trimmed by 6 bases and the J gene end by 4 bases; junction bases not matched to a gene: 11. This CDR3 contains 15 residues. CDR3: CASSRRETGSYGYTF. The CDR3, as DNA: TGTGCCAGCAGCCGACGCGAGACAGGGAGCTATGGCTACACCTTC.

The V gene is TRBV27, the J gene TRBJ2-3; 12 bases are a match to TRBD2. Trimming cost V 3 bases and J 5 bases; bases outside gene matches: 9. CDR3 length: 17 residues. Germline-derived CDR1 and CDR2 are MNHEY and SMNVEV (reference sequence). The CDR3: CASSLSGLAGMVDTQYF. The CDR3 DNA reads TGTGCCAGCAGTTTGTCAGGACTAGCGGGGATGGTAGATACGCAGTATTTT.

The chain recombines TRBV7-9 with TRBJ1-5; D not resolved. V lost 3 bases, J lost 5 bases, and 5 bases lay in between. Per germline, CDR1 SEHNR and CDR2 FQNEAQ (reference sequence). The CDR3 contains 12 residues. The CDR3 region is CASSFPDQPQHF. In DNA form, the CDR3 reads TGTGCCAGCAGCTTCCCAGATCAGCCCCAGCATTTT.

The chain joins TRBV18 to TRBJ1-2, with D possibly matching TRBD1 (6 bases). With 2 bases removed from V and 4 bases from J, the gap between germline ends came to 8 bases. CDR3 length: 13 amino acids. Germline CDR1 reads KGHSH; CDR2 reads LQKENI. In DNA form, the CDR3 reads TGTGCCAGCTCACCAGAGGACAGCTATGGCTACACCTTC. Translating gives CASSPEDSYGYTF.

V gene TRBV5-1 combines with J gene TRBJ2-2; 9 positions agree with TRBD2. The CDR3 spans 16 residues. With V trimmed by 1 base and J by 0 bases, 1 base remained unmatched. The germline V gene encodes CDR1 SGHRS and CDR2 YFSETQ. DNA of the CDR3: TGCGCCAGCAGCTTGAAGCGGGGGGCGAACACCGGGGAGCTGTTTTTT. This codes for CASSLKRGANTGELFF. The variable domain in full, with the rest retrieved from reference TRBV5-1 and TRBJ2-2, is KAGVTQTPRYLIKTRGQQVTLSCSPISGHRSVSWYQQTPGQGLQFLFEYFSETQRNKGNFPGRFSGRQFSNSRSEMNVSTLELGDSALYLCASSLKRGANTGELFFGEGSRLTVL.

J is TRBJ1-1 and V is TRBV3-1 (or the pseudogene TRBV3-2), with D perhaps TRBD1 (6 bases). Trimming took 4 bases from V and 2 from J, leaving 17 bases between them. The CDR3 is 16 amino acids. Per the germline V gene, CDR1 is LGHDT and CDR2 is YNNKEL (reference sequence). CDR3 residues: CASSPKRGAINTEAFF. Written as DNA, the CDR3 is TGTGCCAGCAGCCCGAAACGGGGGGCCATTAACACTGAAGCTTTCTTT.